This T cell receptor (beta chain) originates from a study of PD-1 blockade in classical Hodgkin lymphoma. This clone was recorded once. Method: immunoSEQ multiplex PCR; TCRdb's copy keeps in-frame clones and lacks some. The sample holds 15,000 to 20,000 clones, around 74% seen once. Time point here: cycle 4 day 1 (C4D1), after more than five weeks of nivolumab. Each patient experienced a relapse that followed autologous stem cell transplantation, and brentuximab vedotin exposure varied. By magnetic negative selection, CD4+ T cells were purified from thawed PBMCs. This CDR3 comprises 14 residues. V was cut by 0 bases and J by 9 bases, with 12 bases left in between. Germline V gene lookup returns CDR1 SGHNT and CDR2 YENEEA.

The input for sequencing was CD4+ T cells from blood, taken before the fourth cycle of nivolumab. V and J are TRBV11-3 and TRBJ2-1; D assignment may be TRBD1 or TRBD2 (5 bases each). This TCR came from a human donor with classical Hodgkin lymphoma. The CDR3, as DNA: TGTGCCAGCAGCTTAGATGCTTCCGGGACTGAGCAGTTCTTC. Translated, it gives CASSLDASGTEQFF.